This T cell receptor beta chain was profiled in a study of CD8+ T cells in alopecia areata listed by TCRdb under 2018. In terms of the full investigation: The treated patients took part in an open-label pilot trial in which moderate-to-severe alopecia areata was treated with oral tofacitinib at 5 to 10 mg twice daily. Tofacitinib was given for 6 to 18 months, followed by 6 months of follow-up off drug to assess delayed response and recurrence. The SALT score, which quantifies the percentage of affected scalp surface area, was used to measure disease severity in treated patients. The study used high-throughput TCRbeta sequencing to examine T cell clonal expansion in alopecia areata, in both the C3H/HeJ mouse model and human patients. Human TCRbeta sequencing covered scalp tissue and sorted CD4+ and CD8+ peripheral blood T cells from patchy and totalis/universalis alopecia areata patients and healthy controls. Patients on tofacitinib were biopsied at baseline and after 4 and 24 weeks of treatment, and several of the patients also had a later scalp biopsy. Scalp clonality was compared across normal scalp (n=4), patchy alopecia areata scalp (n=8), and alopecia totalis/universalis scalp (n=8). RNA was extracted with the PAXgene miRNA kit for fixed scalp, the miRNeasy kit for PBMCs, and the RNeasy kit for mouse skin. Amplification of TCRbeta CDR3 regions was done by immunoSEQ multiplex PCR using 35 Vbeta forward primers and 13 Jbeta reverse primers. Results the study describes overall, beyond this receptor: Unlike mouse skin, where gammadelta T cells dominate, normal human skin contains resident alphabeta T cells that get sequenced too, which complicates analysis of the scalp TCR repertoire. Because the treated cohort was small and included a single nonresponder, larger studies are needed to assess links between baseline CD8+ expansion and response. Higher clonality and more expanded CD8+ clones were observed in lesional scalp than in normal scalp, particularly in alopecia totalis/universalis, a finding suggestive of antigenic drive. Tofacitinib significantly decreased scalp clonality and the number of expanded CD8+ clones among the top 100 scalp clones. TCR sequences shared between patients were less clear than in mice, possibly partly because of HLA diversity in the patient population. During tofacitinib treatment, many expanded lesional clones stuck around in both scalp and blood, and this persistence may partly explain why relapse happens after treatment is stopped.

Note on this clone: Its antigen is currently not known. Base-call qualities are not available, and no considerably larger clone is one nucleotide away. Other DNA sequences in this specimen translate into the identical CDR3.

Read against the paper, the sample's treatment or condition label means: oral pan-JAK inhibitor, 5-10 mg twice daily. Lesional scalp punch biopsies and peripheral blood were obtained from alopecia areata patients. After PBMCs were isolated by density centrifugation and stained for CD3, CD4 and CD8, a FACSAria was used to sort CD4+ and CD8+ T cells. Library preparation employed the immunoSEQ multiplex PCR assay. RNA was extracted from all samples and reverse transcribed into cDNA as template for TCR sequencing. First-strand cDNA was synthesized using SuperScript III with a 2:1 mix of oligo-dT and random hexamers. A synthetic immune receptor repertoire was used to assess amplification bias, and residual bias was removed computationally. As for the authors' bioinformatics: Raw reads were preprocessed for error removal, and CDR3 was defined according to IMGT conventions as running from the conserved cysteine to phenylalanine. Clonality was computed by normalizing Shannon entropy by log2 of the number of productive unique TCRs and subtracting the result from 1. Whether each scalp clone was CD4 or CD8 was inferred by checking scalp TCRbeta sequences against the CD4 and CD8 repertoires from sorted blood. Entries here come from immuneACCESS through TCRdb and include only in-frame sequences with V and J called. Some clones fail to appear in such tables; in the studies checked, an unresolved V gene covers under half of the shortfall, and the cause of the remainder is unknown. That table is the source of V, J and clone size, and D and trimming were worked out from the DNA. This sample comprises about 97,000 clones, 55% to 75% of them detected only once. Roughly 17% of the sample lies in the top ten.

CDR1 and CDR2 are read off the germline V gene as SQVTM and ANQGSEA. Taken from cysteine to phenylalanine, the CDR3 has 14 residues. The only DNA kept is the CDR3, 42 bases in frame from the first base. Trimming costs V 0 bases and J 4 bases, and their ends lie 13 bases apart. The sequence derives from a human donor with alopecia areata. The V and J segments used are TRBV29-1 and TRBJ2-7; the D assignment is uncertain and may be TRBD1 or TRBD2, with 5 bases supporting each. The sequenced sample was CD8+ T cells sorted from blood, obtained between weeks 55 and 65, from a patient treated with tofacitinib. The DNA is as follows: TGCAGCGTTGAAGAAGGGACGTCTTCGTACGAGCAGTACTTC. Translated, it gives CSVEEGTSSYEQYF.